A single sample gave rise to the 10 T cell receptor beta chains below, sequenced in a study of shared clonotypes between healthy human individuals. Here immunoSEQ multiplex PCR was the method, and the copy in TCRdb shows in-frame clones only, minus some. The data contain hundreds of thousands of clones, about three quarters of them singletons. The sample comprised memory CD4+ T cells sorted from blood. The subset denotes: CD45RA-negative fraction. The receptors shown here come from a woman in her 30s in good health.

This chain uses TRBV28 with TRBJ2-7, with D possibly TRBD2 on 5 matching bases. Looked up from germline, CDR1 is MDHEN and CDR2 is SYDVKM. The CDR3 runs to 12 residues. Trimming took off 4 bases at V and 3 bases at J, with 7 bases between the two ends. This chain's CDR3 is CASSSEGYEQYF. The CDR3 DNA sequence: TGTGCCAGCAGTTCCGAGGGCTACGAGCAGTACTTC.

This clone was counted a single time. The V call is TRBV6-1, the J call TRBJ2-1; D unclear. V lost 7 bases to trimming and J lost 0 bases, with 13 bases between them. This CDR3 region has 15 residues. Per germline, CDR1 MNHNS and CDR2 SASEGT. CDR3: CASMGGQSSYNEQFF. The DNA of the CDR3 is TGTGCCAGCATGGGCGGTCAGAGCTCCTACAATGAGCAGTTCTTC.

The sample holds a few counts of this clone. This chain connects TRBV6-1 to TRBJ2-7; the D is unclear. The CDR3 contains 12 residues. The V end was cut by 2 bases, the J end by 0 bases, with 2 bases between. CDR1 is MNHNS and CDR2 is SASEGT in the germline V gene. The CDR3 spells CASSEYSYEQYF. The CDR3 DNA reads TGTGCCAGCAGTGAATACTCCTACGAGCAGTACTTC.

This chain joins TRBV27 and TRBJ2-7; D remains unclear. The germline CDR1 and CDR2 sequences are MNHEY and SMNVEV (reference sequence). The CDR3 totals 13 residues. V dropped 5 bases and J dropped 1 base, with 9 bases sitting between them. The CDR3 sequence is CASSVLYSYEQYF. The CDR3 region has the DNA TGTGCCAGCAGTGTACTTTATTCCTACGAGCAGTACTTC.

The sample holds one count of this clone. The genes are TRBV7-8 and TRBJ2-1, with D possibly called TRBD1 or TRBD2 (5 bases each). The germline V gene has CDR1 SGHVS and CDR2 FQNEAQ. The CDR3 is 18 residues long. Trimming left V 1 base short and J 2 bases short, with 18 bases between. The CDR3 is CASSLGGEGRLTYNEQFF. In DNA, the CDR3 is TGTGCCAGCAGCTTAGGGGGAGAGGGGCGCCTCACCTACAATGAGCAGTTCTTC.

The V and J genes are TRBV28 and TRBJ2-7; D ambiguous. Per the germline V gene, CDR1 is MDHEN and CDR2 is SYDVKM. The length of the CDR3 is 17 residues. V shed 5 bases and J shed 0 bases, with 20 bases lying between them. This CDR3 is CASSPFQVRKSSYEQYF. Written as DNA, the CDR3 is TGTGCCAGCAGTCCTTTCCAGGTCCGGAAGAGCTCCTACGAGCAGTACTTC.

The rearrangement links TRBV10-3 to TRBJ2-1; tentatively, D is TRBD2 (5 bases). Germline assignment: CDR1 ENHRY and CDR2 SYGVKD. V lost 1 base and J 7 bases, leaving 20 bases between the germline ends. The CDR3 has 17 residues. The DNA for the CDR3 is TGTGCCATCAGTGAGTTCGCCCCAGCGGCTATGGGGAATGAGCAGTTCTTC. It codes for CAISEFAPAAMGNEQFF.

This clone was detected only a few times. V gene TRBV7-3 combines with J gene TRBJ2-5; D uncertain. Germline loops: CDR1 SGHTA, CDR2 FQGTGA. The CDR3 loop spans 13 amino acids. Trimming shortened V by 5 bases and J by 0 bases, and 7 bases separated the two germline ends. The CDR3 DNA is TGTGCCAGCAGCCCGTATTACCAAGAGACCCAGTACTTC. This encodes CASSPYYQETQYF.

This clone occurred once. A much bigger clone sits one base away, suggesting this may be a read error. Within the sample, other DNA sequences also encode this same CDR3. The chain joins TRBV19 to TRBJ2-2; 10 bases align to TRBD2. Germline V gene data show CDR1 as LNHDA and CDR2 as SQIVND (reference sequence). The CDR3 runs 15 residues. The trim removed 7 bases at V and 8 bases at J, leaving 10 bases unmatched. This CDR3 is CASNSGTSATGELFF. The CDR3 bases are TGTGCCAGTAACTCCGGGACTAGCGCCACTGGGGAGCTGTTTTTT.

The genes are TRBV2 and TRBJ2-5; the D call may be TRBD1 or TRBD2 (5 bases each). V lost 6 bases to trimming and J lost 1 base, with 9 bases between them. The germline gives CDR1 SNHLY, CDR2 FYNNEI. The CDR3 spans 13 residues. The CDR3 here is CASRTGTQETQYF. CDR3 DNA sequence: TGTGCCAGCAGGACCGGGACCCAAGAGACCCAGTACTTC. Full variable domain (outside the CDR3, taken from reference TRBV2 and TRBJ2-5): EPEVTQTPSHQVTQMGQEVILRCVPISNHLYFYWYRQILGQKVEFLVSFYNNEISEKSEIFDDQFSVERPDGSNFTLKIRSTKLEDSAMYFCASRTGTQETQYFGPGTRLLVL.